What follows describes a single T cell receptor beta chain. Its antigen is unknown. Nothing much larger sits one base from this clone, and base qualities are not available. This sample stems from a study of long-term antiretroviral therapy in people with HIV (dated by TCRdb to the early 2020s). Regarding the research as a whole: Collection of the earliest samples took place about a decade ahead of the 2015 WHO recommendation for immediate ART, at a time when ART was typically delayed until CD4 counts fell. Of the roughly 30 participants with HIV, 10 to 11 were female. No cross-contamination during QIAcube processing was seen in test extractions of a monoclonal T-cell line run alongside about 33 polyclonal samples. A retrospective serial study tested whether changes in peripheral blood TRB repertoire composition and diversity were associated with ART initiation and durable HIV suppression. The cohort contributed fewer than 200 cryopreserved PBMC samples from about 30 adults with confirmed HIV infection, collected serially over a mean of roughly 6 years (range 1-12).

Germline trimming: 4 bases from V, 2 bases from J; junction bases outside gene matches: 14. CDR1 and CDR2 are drawn from the germline V gene: SGHTA, FQGTGA. The CDR3 sequence holds 19 residues, the cysteine and phenylalanine included. Just CDR3 DNA is preserved here, 57 bases in frame from base 1. To be included, a participant needed at least one PBMC sample from before ART initiation plus at least two post-ART samples. Treatment was received in the United States of America by all participants with HIV. Before DNA extraction, cryopreserved samples of 1-10 million PBMC were thawed and washed. At the time of the earliest PBMC sample for each participant with HIV, ages ranged from roughly 23 to 55 years. PBMC samples were contributed by each participant from 1-4 timepoints before ART initiation and 2-8 timepoints after ART initiation, with a median of 7 samples. Serial HIV viral load, CD4+ T-cell count, ART history and demographic data were obtained for every participant. Genomic DNA was extracted from unsorted PBMC with a Qiagen kit on a QIAcube, processed in batches of 12 samples.

The full study reports these points: Inferences about post-ART repertoire changes are limited because no data were available on ART adherence, viral resistance or therapy changes. Since PBMC availability was limited, sequencing covered only the TCR beta chain, with no alpha chain pairing. Compared with controls, HIV repertoires had narrower CDR3 length ranges, and the network structure pointed to an antigen-experienced repertoire that shifted only slightly toward naive after ART. ART initiation was associated with a significant increase in TRB diversity, but diversity stayed significantly below transplant donor controls even after long-term ART. The samples span the years 2004 to 2017, and the ART regimens used may be less effective than current regimens. Unsorted PBMC were profiled instead of sorted CD4+ and CD8+ T cells because pre-ART samples had limited cell numbers. Expanded TRB clones identified before ART initiation dominated the repertoire at all time points, although this dominance fluctuated and declined in many PLHIV after ART.

Sequencing of the TRB variable region was done with the immunoSEQ hsTCRB v3.0 assay at survey level resolution. TRB sequencing targeted a depth of roughly 35,000-55,000 T-cell genomes per sample. TRB libraries were pooled and sequenced on an Illumina MiSeq using a v3 150-cycle kit. As for how the authors treated the data: Repertoire analysis ran in R within a reproducible Nextflow workflow covering QC, data transformation and analysis. Custom analyses were implemented in LymphoSeq2, an R package for AIRR-Seq data exploration. A few samples yielding fewer than 5000 total TRB sequences were excluded, leaving about 190 analyzed HIV repertoires. Among the 190 or so HIV repertoires that were kept, 59 were collected before ART initiation and under 150 were collected after ART initiation. Repertoires were downsampled to 5000 TRB nucleotide sequences, and summary statistics were averaged over 100 downsampling iterations. Only TRB sequences with CDR3 regions of at least seven amino acids were retained for analysis. A Shannon entropy-derived clonality score and the Gini coefficient were used to measure diversity. Repertoire networks linked the top 5000 CDR3 amino acid sequences whenever two sequences differed by an edit distance of one. For TRB CDR3 amino acid sequences, antigen specificity groups and MHC restriction were predicted with GLIPH2. CDR3 amino acid sequences were matched against VDJdb and McPAS-TCR to flag known CMV, EBV, HIV or tissue antigen associations. Pre-ART, post-ART and control groups were compared with Wilcoxon signed-rank tests and Holm-Bonferroni correction. This is the immuneACCESS table as TCRdb keeps it, with only in-frame sequences that have V and J called. A part of the clones is gone; compared with another copy, unresolved V genes explain less than half, and the rest is unexplained. V and J calls and clone size are those listed in that table; D and trimming were worked out from the DNA. Within this sample are roughly 28,000 clones, with around 90% of them counted one time only. The ten largest account for 3.6% of the sample.

The specimen was unsorted PBMCs, collected 1.8 years after starting antiretroviral therapy. The chain is made from TRBV7-3 and TRBJ2-7, and 13 junctional nucleotides match TRBD2. The TCR comes from a woman aged 18-29 years with HIV. For the CDR3, the sequence is CASSSGLAGVSPRTYEQYF. The DNA sequence is given as TGTGCCAGCAGCTCCGGACTAGCGGGAGTTTCACCGCGAACCTACGAGCAGTACTTC.